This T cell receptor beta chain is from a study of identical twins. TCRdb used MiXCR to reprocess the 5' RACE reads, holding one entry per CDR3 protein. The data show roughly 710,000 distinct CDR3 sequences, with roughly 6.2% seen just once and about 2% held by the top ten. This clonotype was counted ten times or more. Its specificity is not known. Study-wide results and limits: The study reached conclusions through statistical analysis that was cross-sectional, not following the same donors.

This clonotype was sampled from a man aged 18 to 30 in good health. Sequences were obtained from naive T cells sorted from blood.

The DNA of the CDR3 is TGCAGTGCTATAACTAGCGGGAGGGCCCCCCGGGTAAATGAGCAGTTCTTC. It codes for CSAITSGRAPRVNEQFF. This chain joins TRBV20-1 and TRBJ2-1; 13 bases line up with TRBD2. V shed 4 bases, J shed 7 bases, and the junction held 13 bases outside the gene matches. The germline gives CDR1 DFQATT, CDR2 SNEGSKA (reference sequence). The CDR3 spans 17 residues.